The 19 T cell receptor beta chains presented below share a single source sample, sequenced in a study of T cell responses to AZD1222 COVID-19 vaccine. Data came from immunoSEQ multiplex PCR; TCRdb stores just in-frame clones and leaves some out. The table includes around 160,000 clones, approximately 90% detected once. Source: peripheral blood, taken on day 0 of AZD1222 vaccination. The receptors stem from an adult in good health.

This chain joins TRBV29-1 and TRBJ2-1; 14 bases match TRBD2. CDR1 and CDR2 (germline): SQVTM, ANQGSEA. The V segment lost 7 bases and the J segment 6 bases; nucleotides outside the gene matches: 26. This CDR3 has 21 amino acids. In DNA, the CDR3 is TGCAGCGCCGGGGGGAAAGGGGGCATGACTAGCGGGAGGGCTCGCGTCAATGAGCAGTTCTTC. This encodes CSAGGKGGMTSGRARVNEQFF.

The chain recombines TRBV5-1 with TRBJ2-1, with 7 positions matching TRBD1. Germline V lookup: CDR1 SGHRS, CDR2 YFSETQ. V shed 0 bases, J shed 3 bases, and the junction held 9 bases outside the gene matches. CDR3 length equals 17 residues. The CDR3, as DNA: TGCGCCAGCAGCTTGGAACAGGGGCTTCGGGGCTACAATGAGCAGTTCTTC. Translation: CASSLEQGLRGYNEQFF.

The V call is TRBV2, the J call TRBJ2-5; D remains unclear. The CDR3 extends over 13 amino acids. Germline V gives CDR1 SNHLY, CDR2 FYNNEI. V was clipped by 4 bases and J by 5 bases, with 11 bases between them. CDR3 sequence reads: CASSVRARETQYF. The CDR3 DNA reads TGTGCCAGCAGTGTAAGGGCCCGGGAGACCCAGTACTTC.

CDR3 DNA: TGTGCCAGCAGCTTTCAGGGGTACACCGGGGAGCTGTTTTTT. This encodes CASSFQGYTGELFF. The rearrangement uses TRBV3-1 (or the pseudogene TRBV3-2) and TRBJ2-2, with D perhaps matching TRBD1 (6 bases). The germline CDR1 and CDR2 sequences are LGHDT and YNNKEL (reference sequence). The CDR3 contains 14 residues. Trimming removed 5 bases at V and 3 bases at J, with 10 bases between.

The rearrangement links TRBV11-3 to TRBJ2-2, with D hard to call. V was trimmed by 5 bases and J by 6 bases, leaving 7 bases between them. The CDR3 spans 12 residues. Germline CDR1 reads SGHNT; CDR2 reads YENEEA. The CDR3, as DNA: TGTGCCAGCAGCCGAATCCCCGGGGAGCTGTTTTTT. Amino acid sequence: CASSRIPGELFF.

The gene calls are TRBV12-5 and TRBJ2-1, with D possibly being TRBD2 (6 bases). Germline loops: CDR1 LGHNT, CDR2 FRNRAP. V was pared by 4 bases and J by 0 bases, with 22 bases between. The length of the CDR3 is 19 residues. The CDR3 reads CASGSGRRGLPDSYNEQFF. In nucleotides, the CDR3 is TGTGCTAGTGGTTCCGGGCGTCGGGGACTGCCCGACTCCTACAATGAGCAGTTCTTC.

This clone was recorded once. CDR3 nucleotide sequence: TGTGCCAGCAGCTTAGGGCAGGGGAACACTGAAGCTTTCTTT. As protein: CASSLGQGNTEAFF. The rearrangement uses TRBV7-9 and TRBJ1-1; possibly TRBD1 for D (5 bases). The V end was cut by 1 base, the J end by 1 base, with 7 bases between. This CDR3 has 14 residues. Germline CDR1 and CDR2: SEHNR and FQNEAQ (reference sequence).

V usage is TRBV18 and J usage is TRBJ2-7; no firm D call. The CDR3 is 14 residues long. Trimming removed 0 bases at V and 0 bases at J, with 6 bases between. Germline lookup yields CDR1 KGHSH and CDR2 LQKENI. CDR3 DNA: TGTGCCAGCTCACCACCGAGGAGCTCCTACGAGCAGTACTTC. It translates to CASSPPRSSYEQYF.

The chain links TRBV27 to TRBJ1-1; a weak D match, TRBD1 (5 bases). The V gene lost 8 bases and the J gene lost 4 bases, with 11 bases spanning the gap. The CDR3 runs 12 residues. CDR1 is MNHEY and CDR2 is SMNVEV in the germline V gene (reference sequence). CDR3 coding DNA: TGTGCCAGCTGGGATCAGGGCACTGAAGCTTTCTTT. It translates to CASWDQGTEAFF.

The chain combines TRBV9 with TRBJ2-1; maybe TRBD1 (6 bases). CDR1 SGDLS and CDR2 YYNGEE come from the germline V gene. The CDR3 is 12 amino acids. Trimming stripped 5 bases from V and 8 bases from J, with 11 bases between. The CDR3: CASSLQGHEQFF. CDR3 in DNA: TGTGCCAGCAGTTTACAGGGCCATGAGCAGTTCTTC.

This clone was counted a single time. This chain uses TRBV28 with TRBJ2-3, with D perhaps matching TRBD2 (6 bases). The CDR3 totals 15 residues. V was shortened by 2 bases and J by 2 bases, with 11 bases between the two germline ends. Germline loops: CDR1 MDHEN, CDR2 SYDVKM. CDR3 sequence reads: CASSLGSGATDTQYF. The CDR3 DNA reads TGTGCCAGCAGTTTAGGTAGCGGTGCCACAGATACGCAGTATTTT.

J is TRBJ1-1 and V is TRBV29-1; D uncertain. The CDR3 contains 12 residues. Germline V lookup: CDR1 SQVTM, CDR2 ANQGSEA. V shed 6 bases and J shed 8 bases, with 16 bases lying between them. In nucleotides, the CDR3 is TGCAGCGTCGAACTGGGGAGAGGCGAAGCTTTCTTT. This sequence encodes CSVELGRGEAFF. The whole variable domain, remainder taken from reference TRBV29-1 and TRBJ1-1, is SAVISQKPSRDICQRGTSLTIQCQVDSQVTMMFWYRQQPGQSLTLIATANQGSEATYESGFVIDKFPISRPNLTFSTLTVSNMSPEDSSIYLCSVELGRGEAFFGQGTRLTVV.

This clone has a single count. This chain links TRBV4-3 with TRBJ1-4; no reliable D call. Deletions cut 1 base from V and 5 bases from J, with 11 bases between. Germline V lookup: CDR1 LGHNA, CDR2 YSLEER. The CDR3 has 15 amino acids. CDR3 DNA: TGCGCCAGCAGCCAAGCAAGGACGGAGAATGAAAAACTGTTTTTT. Amino acid sequence: CASSQARTENEKLFF.

The chain is built from TRBV11-2 and TRBJ1-3; D is perhaps TRBD1 (5 bases). This CDR3 contains 15 residues. Trimming shortened V by 5 bases and J by 3 bases, and 14 bases separated the two germline ends. The germline CDR1 and CDR2 sequences are SGHAT and FQNNGV. CDR3 sequence reads: CASSDPRGSGNTIYF. The CDR3 DNA is TGTGCCAGCAGCGACCCAAGGGGCAGTGGAAACACCATATATTTT.

The CDR3 loop reads CASGKTGYMNTEAFF. The DNA of the CDR3 is TGTGCCAGTGGAAAGACGGGGTACATGAACACTGAAGCTTTCTTT. V and J are TRBV19 and TRBJ1-1; no definite D call. The ends were cut back, 8 bases at V and 0 bases at J, with 16 bases in the middle. CDR1 and CDR2 from the germline V gene are LNHDA and SQIVND (reference sequence). This CDR3 region has 15 residues.

The rearrangement links TRBV3-1 (or the pseudogene TRBV3-2) to TRBJ2-7; D is tentatively TRBD1 or TRBD2 (5 bases each). This CDR3 spans 15 amino acids. V lost 1 base and J lost 1, with 11 bases in between. Per germline, CDR1 LGHDT and CDR2 YNNKEL (reference sequence). CDR3 amino acids: CASSQGGIPSYEQYF. The DNA for the CDR3 is TGTGCCAGCAGCCAAGGGGGGATTCCATCCTACGAGCAGTACTTC.

Note on this clone: The sample holds other DNA sequences that translate to the same CDR3. The V and J genes are TRBV6-2 or TRBV6-3 and TRBJ1-5, with a tentative D call TRBD1 (5 bases). The CDR3 contains 13 residues. Trimming shortened V by 2 bases and J by 4 bases, and 6 bases separated the two germline ends. Germline assignment: CDR1 MNHEY and CDR2 SVGEGT. CDR3 sequence reads: CASSYGGNQPQHF. The CDR3 DNA sequence: TGTGCCAGCAGTTACGGGGGGAATCAGCCCCAGCATTTT.

The rearrangement joins TRBV28 to TRBJ2-2; the D is unclear. This CDR3 has 11 residues. The V end lost 5 bases, the J end lost 4 bases, and 2 bases lay between the germline ends. Germline CDR1 is MDHEN and CDR2 is SYDVKM. The CDR3 protein is CASSLTGELFF. The CDR3 DNA reads TGTGCCAGCAGTCTCACCGGGGAGCTGTTTTTT.

This clone occurred a few times. The chain has TRBV3-1 (or the pseudogene TRBV3-2) and TRBJ1-2; D is unresolved. CDR3 length equals 13 residues. The V and J ends lost 5 bases and 3 bases respectively, with 10 bases between them. Germline V gene sequence: CDR1 LGHDT, CDR2 YNNKEL (reference sequence). The CDR3 region has the DNA TGTGCCAGCAGCTCCGGCGCGGACTATGGCTACACCTTC. Amino acids: CASSSGADYGYTF.